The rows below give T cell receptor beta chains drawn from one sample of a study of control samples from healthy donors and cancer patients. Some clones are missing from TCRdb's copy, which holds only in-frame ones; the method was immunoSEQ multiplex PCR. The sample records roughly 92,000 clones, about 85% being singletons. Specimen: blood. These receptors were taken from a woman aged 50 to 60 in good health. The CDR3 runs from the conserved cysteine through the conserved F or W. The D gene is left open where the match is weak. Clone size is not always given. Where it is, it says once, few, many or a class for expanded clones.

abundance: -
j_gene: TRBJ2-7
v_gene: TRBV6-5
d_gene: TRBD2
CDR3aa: CASRPGEGAKEQYF
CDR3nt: TGTGCCAGCAGGCCGGGGGAGGGAGCTAAAGAGCAGTACTTC

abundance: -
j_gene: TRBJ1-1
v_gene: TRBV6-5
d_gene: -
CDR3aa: CASRGGTENTEAFF
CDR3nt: TGTGCCAGCAGAGGGGGGACGGAGAACACTGAAGCTTTCTTT

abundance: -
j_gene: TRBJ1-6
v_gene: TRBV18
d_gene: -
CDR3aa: CASSRDSSSYNSPLHF
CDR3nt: TGTGCCAGCTCCCGCGACAGCAGCTCCTATAATTCACCCCTCCACTTT

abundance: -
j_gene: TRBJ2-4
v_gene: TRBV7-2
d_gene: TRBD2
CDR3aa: CASSSLPSGGRKNIQYF
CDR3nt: TGTGCCAGCAGCTCACTCCCTAGCGGGGGCCGGAAAAACATTCAGTACTTC

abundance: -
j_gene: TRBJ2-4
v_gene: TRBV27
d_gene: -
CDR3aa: CASSLFAGLAKNIQYF
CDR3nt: TGTGCCAGCAGTTTATTCGCAGGACTAGCCAAAAACATTCAGTACTTC

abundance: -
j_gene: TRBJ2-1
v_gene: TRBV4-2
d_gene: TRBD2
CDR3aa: CASSQHGTSGNNEQFF
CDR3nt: TGTGCCAGCAGCCAACACGGGACTAGCGGGAACAATGAGCAGTTCTTC

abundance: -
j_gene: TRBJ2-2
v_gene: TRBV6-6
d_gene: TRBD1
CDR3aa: CASSYLQRGRTGELFF
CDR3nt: TGTGCCAGCAGTTACCTCCAGAGGGGGCGAACCGGGGAGCTGTTTTTT

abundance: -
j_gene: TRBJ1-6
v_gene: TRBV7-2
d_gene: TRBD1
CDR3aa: CASSWDRDNSPLHF
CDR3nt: TGTGCCAGCAGCTGGGACAGGGATAATTCACCCCTCCACTTT

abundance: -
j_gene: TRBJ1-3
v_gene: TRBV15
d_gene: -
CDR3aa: CATSREWGTGNTIYF
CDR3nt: TGTGCCACCAGCAGAGAGTGGGGTACTGGAAACACCATATATTTT

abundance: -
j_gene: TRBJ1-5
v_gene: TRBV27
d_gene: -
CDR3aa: CASSSRVGPTADQPQHF
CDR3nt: TGTGCCAGCAGTTCCAGGGTGGGGCCAACCGCGGATCAGCCCCAGCATTTT

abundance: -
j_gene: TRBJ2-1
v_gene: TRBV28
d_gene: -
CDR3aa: CASSRIASYNEQFF
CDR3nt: TGTGCCAGCAGCCGGATAGCATCCTACAATGAGCAGTTCTTC

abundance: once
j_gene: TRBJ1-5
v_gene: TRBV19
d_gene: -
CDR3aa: CASSAGNSNQPQHF
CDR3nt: TGTGCCAGTAGTGCAGGGAATAGCAATCAGCCCCAGCATTTT

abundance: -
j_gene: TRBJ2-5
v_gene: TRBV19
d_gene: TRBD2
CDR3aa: CASSSDLGTSSETQYF
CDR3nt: TGTGCCAGTAGTTCGGATTTAGGGACTAGCTCAGAGACCCAGTACTTC

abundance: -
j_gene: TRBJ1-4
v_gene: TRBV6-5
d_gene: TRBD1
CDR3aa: CASSYAGTGNEKLFF
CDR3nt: TGTGCCAGCAGTTACGCCGGGACAGGGAACGAAAAACTGTTTTTT

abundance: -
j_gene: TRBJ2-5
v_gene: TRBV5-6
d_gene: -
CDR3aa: CASSFDSLYQETQYF
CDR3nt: TGTGCCAGCAGCTTTGACAGCCTGTACCAAGAGACCCAGTACTTC

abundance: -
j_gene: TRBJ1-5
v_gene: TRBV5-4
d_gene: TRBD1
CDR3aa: CASSLLIRDRGGYSNQPQHF
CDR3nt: TGTGCCAGCAGCTTGCTCATCCGGGACAGGGGGGGCTATAGCAATCAGCCCCAGCATTTT

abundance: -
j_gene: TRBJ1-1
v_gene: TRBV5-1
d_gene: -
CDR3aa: CASSPRAGPPTEAFF
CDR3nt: TGCGCCAGCAGCCCGAGGGCAGGGCCCCCCACTGAAGCTTTCTTT

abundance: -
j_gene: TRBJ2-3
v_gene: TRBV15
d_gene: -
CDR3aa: CATSPGADTQYF
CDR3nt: TGTGCCACCAGCCCAGGGGCAGATACGCAGTATTTT

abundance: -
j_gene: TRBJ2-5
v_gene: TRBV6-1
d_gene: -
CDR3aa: CASSEDWGAGTQYF
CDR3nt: TGTGCCAGCAGTGAAGATTGGGGGGCTGGGACCCAGTACTTC

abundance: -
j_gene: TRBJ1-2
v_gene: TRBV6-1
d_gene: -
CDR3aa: CASSDSPSYGYTF
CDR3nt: TGTGCCAGCAGTGATTCACCGTCCTATGGCTACACCTTC

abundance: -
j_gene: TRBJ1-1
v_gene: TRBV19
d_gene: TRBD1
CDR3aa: CASNGQGARTEAFF
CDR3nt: TGTGCCAGTAACGGACAGGGGGCTCGAACTGAAGCTTTCTTT

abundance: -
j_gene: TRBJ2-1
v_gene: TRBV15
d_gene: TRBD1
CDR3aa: CATSRGGQGSDEQFF
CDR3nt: TGTGCCACCAGCAGAGGTGGACAGGGGAGTGATGAGCAGTTCTTC

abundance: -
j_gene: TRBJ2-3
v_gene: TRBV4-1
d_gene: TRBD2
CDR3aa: CASSQYRTSGGADTQYF
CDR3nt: TGCGCCAGCAGCCAATACCGGACTAGCGGGGGGGCGGATACGCAGTATTTT

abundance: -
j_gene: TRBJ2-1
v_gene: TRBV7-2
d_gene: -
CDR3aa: CASSLAWKNHEQFF
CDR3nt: TGTGCCAGCAGCTTGGCCTGGAAGAACCATGAGCAGTTCTTC

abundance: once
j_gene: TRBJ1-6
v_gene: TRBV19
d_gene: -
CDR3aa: CASTPGTSSNSPLHF
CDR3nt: TGTGCCAGTACCCCCGGGACCTCGAGCAATTCACCCCTCCACTTT

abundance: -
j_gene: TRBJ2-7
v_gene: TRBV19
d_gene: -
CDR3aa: CASSFQGPYEQYF
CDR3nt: TGTGCCAGTAGCTTCCAGGGCCCCTACGAGCAGTACTTC

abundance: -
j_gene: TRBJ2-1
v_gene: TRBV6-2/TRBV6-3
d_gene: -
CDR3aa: CASSYSQFPYNEQFF
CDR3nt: TGTGCCAGCAGTTATTCTCAATTCCCTTACAATGAGCAGTTCTTC

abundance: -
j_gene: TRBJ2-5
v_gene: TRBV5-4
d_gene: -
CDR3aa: CASSLGQMSQETQYF
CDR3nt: TGTGCCAGCAGTCTCGGACAGATGAGCCAAGAGACCCAGTACTTC

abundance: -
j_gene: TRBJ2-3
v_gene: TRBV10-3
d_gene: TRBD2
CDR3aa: CAISASGRSTDTQYF
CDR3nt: TGTGCCATCAGTGCTAGCGGGAGGTCCACAGATACGCAGTATTTT

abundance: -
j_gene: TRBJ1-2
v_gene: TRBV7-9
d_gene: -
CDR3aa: CASSLGPSNYGYTF
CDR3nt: TGTGCCAGCAGCTTGGGGCCTTCTAACTATGGCTACACCTTC

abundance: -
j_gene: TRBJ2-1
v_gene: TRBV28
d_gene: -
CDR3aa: CASSPYARADEQFF
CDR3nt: TGTGCCAGCAGTCCTTATGCCCGGGCAGATGAGCAGTTCTTC

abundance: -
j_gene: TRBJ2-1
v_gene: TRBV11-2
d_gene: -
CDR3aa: CASSLVARRVSEQFF
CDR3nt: TGTGCCAGCAGCTTAGTGGCACGTCGGGTCAGTGAGCAGTTCTTC

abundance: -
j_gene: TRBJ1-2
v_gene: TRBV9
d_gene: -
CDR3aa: CASSLSGRGYTF
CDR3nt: TGTGCCAGCAGCCTATCGGGGCGCGGCTACACCTTC

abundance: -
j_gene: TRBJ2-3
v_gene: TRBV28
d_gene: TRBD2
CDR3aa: CASSFLAGGGDTQYF
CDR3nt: TGTGCCAGCAGTTTCCTAGCGGGGGGGGGAGATACGCAGTATTTT

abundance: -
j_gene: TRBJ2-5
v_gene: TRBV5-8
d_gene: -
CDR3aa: CASSPDYPGETQYF
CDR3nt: TGTGCCAGCAGCCCGGACTACCCAGGGGAGACCCAGTACTTC